This entry describes one T cell receptor beta chain. The antigen remains unidentified. Described treatment: oral pan-JAK inhibitor, 5-10 mg twice daily. As the sequencing template, cDNA was produced by extracting RNA and reverse transcribing it. Repertoires were generated with immunoSEQ multiplex PCR, while TCRdb's copy carries only in-frame clones and drops some. The sample records about 160,000 clones, 65% being singletons. Looked up from germline, CDR1 is SGHTA and CDR2 is FQGNSA. The CDR3 sequence is 15 residues long. The ends lost 5 bases at V and 0 bases at J; junction bases unmatched: 4. This sample is part of a study of CD8+ T cells in alopecia areata. Study-wide points: While tofacitinib was given, many expanded lesional clones persisted in scalp and blood. For lesional scalp, especially alopecia totalis/universalis, clonality was higher than in normal scalp.

Sequences were derived from CD4+ T cells sorted from blood, sampled at week 4, from a patient treated with tofacitinib. The sequence derives from a human donor with alopecia areata. V and J are TRBV7-2 and TRBJ1-3; TRBD1 aligns across 7 bases. CDR3 coding DNA: TGTGCCAGCAGCCCTGGGACAGCCTCTGGAAACACCATATATTTT. Its protein product is CASSPGTASGNTIYF.